This passage covers 10 T cell receptor beta chains from one sample sequenced in a study of identical twins. TCRdb analysed the 5' RACE reads with MiXCR anew, one entry per CDR3 protein. The sample consists of 420,000 or so distinct CDR3 sequences, around a sixth of them appearing once. Sequenced input: naive T cells sorted from blood. The receptors derive from a man in his forties or fifties in good health.

This clonotype was detected a few times. The genes are TRBV15 and TRBJ2-3, with D tentatively TRBD1 (6 bases). Trimming took 6 bases from V and 0 from J, leaving 19 bases between them. Per germline, CDR1 LNHNV and CDR2 YYDKDF (reference sequence). The CDR3 extends over 17 amino acids. CDR3 sequence: CATSPRPLTGSTDTQYF. CDR3 bases: TGTGCCACCAGTCCTCGCCCGTTAACAGGGAGCACAGATACGCAGTATTTT.

This sequence joins TRBV19 and TRBJ2-1; D remains ambiguous. The ends were cut back, 8 bases at V and 0 bases at J, with 8 bases in the middle. The CDR3 is 13 amino acids. From germline, CDR1 is LNHDA and CDR2 SQIVND (reference sequence). The CDR3 loop is CASARSSYNEQFF. In DNA form, the CDR3 reads TGTGCCAGTGCCCGGTCCTCCTACAATGAGCAGTTCTTC.

The genes are TRBV6-2 or TRBV6-3 and TRBJ2-4, with D possibly TRBD2 on 5 matching bases. The germline V and J ends were trimmed by 0 bases and 0 bases, with 12 bases remaining between them. CDR3 size: 17 residues. The germline gives CDR1 MNHEY, CDR2 SVGEGT. CDR3 nucleotides: TGTGCCAGCAGTTACTCGAGGGTACGGCCAGCCAAAAACATTCAGTACTTC. This encodes CASSYSRVRPAKNIQYF.

To note about this clonotype: The junction does not match germline at one end; this may be a read error. The chain joins TRBV7-9 to TRBJ2-1, with TRBD2 matching over 12 bases. There are 15 residues in the CDR3. Germline values: CDR1 SEHNR, CDR2 FQNEAQ (reference sequence). CDR3 amino acids: CASSLAGGSLTEQFF. In nucleotides, the CDR3 is TGTGCCAGCAGCCTAGCGGGAGGGTCCCTGACGGAGCAGTTCTTC. Based on the CDR3 plus reference TRBV7-9 and TRBJ2-1, the full variable domain is DTGVSQNPRHKITKRGQNVTFRCDPISEHNRLYWYRQTLGQGPEFLTYFQNEAQLEKSRLLSDRFSAERPKGSFSTLEIQRTEQGDSAMYLCASSLAGGSLTEQFFGPGTRLTVL.

The chain combines TRBV12-3 or TRBV12-4 with TRBJ1-5, with 7 bases lining up with TRBD1. Trimming cost V 6 bases and J 2 bases; bases outside gene matches: 7. CDR3 size: 15 residues. For the CDR3, the DNA is TGTGCCAGCAGCCCTAATCAGGGGGGCAATCAGCCCCAGCATTTT. This codes for CASSPNQGGNQPQHF.

This clonotype has more than one count but fewer than ten. The J gene is TRBJ2-2, the V gene TRBV5-1; weak D call: TRBD1 (6 bases). The CDR3 covers 17 residues. Germline CDR1 and CDR2: SGHRS and YFSETQ. V was cut by 0 bases and J by 0 bases, with 12 bases left in between. In nucleotides, the CDR3 is TGCGCCAGCAGCTTGGGGACAGCTCTTACGAACACCGGGGAGCTGTTTTTT. It yields the protein CASSLGTALTNTGELFF.

About this clonotype: This is likely a read error, given that the CDR3 carries no conserved phenylalanine or tryptophan at its end. The chain recombines TRBV12-3 or TRBV12-4 with TRBJ2-5; TRBD1 aligns across 10 bases. The CDR3 sequence is 17 residues long. J lost 4 bases, V lost 3 bases, and 11 bases had no gene match. The DNA for the CDR3 is TGTGCCAGCAGTTTCGCCGGGACAGGGGAGATTGGAGAGACCCAGTACTCC. Protein product: CASSFAGTGEIGETQYS.

The V and J genes are TRBV5-1 and TRBJ2-7; the D gene is possibly TRBD1 (6 bases). V lost 0 bases and J lost 6, with 16 bases in between. Germline-derived CDR1 and CDR2 are SGHRS and YFSETQ. The CDR3 is made up of 15 amino acids. The CDR3 DNA sequence: TGCGCCAGCAGCTTGGAGGGGACAAGGGGATCCGAGCAGTACTTC. Translating gives CASSLEGTRGSEQYF.

The V and J genes are TRBV4-1 and TRBJ1-6; no clear D. The CDR3 has 16 residues. The V and J ends lost 1 base and 7 bases respectively, with 14 bases between them. The germline V gene has CDR1 MGHRA and CDR2 YSYEKL. CDR3 region: CASSQVLGLGNSPLHF. CDR3 DNA sequence: TGCGCCAGCAGCCAAGTTCTTGGGTTAGGAAATTCACCCCTCCACTTT.

The J gene is TRBJ2-1, the V gene TRBV20-1; 14 bases map to TRBD2. The CDR3 length is 14 residues. The germline V gene has CDR1 DFQATT and CDR2 SNEGSKA (reference sequence). V lost 5 bases and J lost 9; bases outside the gene matches: 6. CDR3 sequence: CSAQTSGGALEQFF. CDR3 in DNA: TGCAGTGCTCAGACTAGCGGGGGGGCCCTTGAGCAGTTCTTC.